The next 12 T cell receptor beta chains were all read from a single sample in a study of shared clonotypes between healthy human individuals. CD8 cells classed as naive were CD45RO-negative and positively selected for CCR7, excluding terminally differentiated effector memory CD45RA+ cells. The assay was immunoSEQ multiplex PCR, and TCRdb's table has in-frame clones only and misses some. This table has nearly 2 million clones, roughly 95% appearing once. The sample taken for sequencing was naive CD8+ T cells sorted from blood. The receptor source for this set is a man aged 18 to 29 in good health.

The rearrangement joins TRBV28 to TRBJ2-1; no firm D call. There are 14 residues in the CDR3. Trimming shortened V by 2 bases and J by 5 bases, and 10 bases separated the two germline ends. CDR1 and CDR2 (germline): MDHEN, SYDVKM. CDR3 coding DNA: TGTGCCAGCAGTTTACTTCGAGCCCACAATGAGCAGTTCTTC. Protein sequence: CASSLLRAHNEQFF.

This chain connects TRBV28 to TRBJ1-1; TRBD1 aligns across 8 bases. CDR1 and CDR2 (germline): MDHEN, SYDVKM. There are 13 residues in the CDR3. V shed 6 bases, J shed 11 bases, and the junction held 11 bases outside the gene matches. CDR3: CASSFDRGMGAFF. CDR3 sequence (DNA): TGTGCCAGCAGCTTCGACAGGGGCATGGGGGCTTTCTTT.

The chain carries TRBV2 and TRBJ2-1, with 8 bases identical to TRBD2. Trimming at V came to 3 bases and at J to 8 bases, leaving 9 bases not matched to a gene. The germline gives CDR1 SNHLY, CDR2 FYNNEI. This CDR3 has 15 residues. The CDR3 DNA follows: TGTGCCAGCAGTGACCTCGGGAGGGGGGCCGATGAGCAGTTCTTC. This gives the protein CASSDLGRGADEQFF.

This chain uses TRBV25-1 with TRBJ1-4; 8 bases are shared with TRBD1. Germline V lookup: CDR1 MGHDK, CDR2 SYGVNS. CDR3 length: 12 residues. The V gene end was trimmed by 5 bases and the J gene end by 8 bases; junction bases not matched to a gene: 1. Here the CDR3 reads CASSTGGEKLFF. In DNA, the CDR3 is TGTGCCAGCAGTACAGGGGGAGAAAAACTGTTTTTT. Drawing the rest from reference TRBV25-1 and TRBJ1-4, the complete variable domain is EADIYQTPRYLVIGTGKKITLECSQTMGHDKMYWYQQDPGMELHLIHYSYGVNSTEKGDLSSESTVSRIRTEHFPLTLESARPSHTSQYLCASSTGGEKLFFGSGTQLSVL.

This clone was seen only once. The chain carries TRBV11-2 and TRBJ2-1, with TRBD2 matching 9 bases. The ends lost 2 bases at V and 8 bases at J; junction bases unmatched: 7. Germline values: CDR1 SGHAT, CDR2 FQNNGV. This CDR3 region has 15 residues. The CDR3 coding sequence is TGTGCCAGCAGCTTATCCGCGGGGGGGCCCCATGAGCAGTTCTTC. Translation: CASSLSAGGPHEQFF.

The V and J genes are TRBV27 and TRBJ2-7; possible D gene TRBD2, 5 bases. The CDR3 is 15 amino acids. V lost 3 bases and J 2 bases, leaving 14 bases between the germline ends. The germline gives CDR1 MNHEY, CDR2 SMNVEV (reference sequence). Here the CDR3 reads CASSFDASRTYEQYF. The CDR3, as DNA: TGTGCCAGCAGTTTTGATGCTAGCCGCACCTACGAGCAGTACTTC.

This clone was found once. J is TRBJ1-4 and V is TRBV4-1, with TRBD1 matching over 11 bases. The CDR3 has 15 amino acids. V trimming: 4 bases; J trimming: 10 bases; junction bases outside the gene matches: 8. The germline V gene has CDR1 MGHRA and CDR2 YSYEKL. CDR3 coding DNA: TGCGCCAGCAGCCCCCCGGACAGGGGGCGAGGAAAACTGTTTTTT. It yields the protein CASSPPDRGRGKLFF.

The chain uses TRBV27 and TRBJ2-3, with 11 positions matching TRBD2. The CDR3 has 15 residues. V was pared by 11 bases and J by 5 bases, with 12 bases of the junction left unmatched. Per germline, CDR1 MNHEY and CDR2 SMNVEV (reference sequence). The CDR3 nucleotides are TGTGCCTCCACGGGGCTAGCGGGGGGCCTAGATACGCAGTATTTT. This translates into CASTGLAGGLDTQYF.

In its sample, this clone was seen once. The chain joins TRBV6-1 to TRBJ2-7; D may match TRBD1 or TRBD2 (6 bases each). The CDR3 is made up of 15 amino acids. Germline V gives CDR1 MNHNS, CDR2 SASEGT. V was cut by 5 bases and J by 5 bases, with 19 bases left in between. The CDR3 DNA is TGTGCCAGCAGTACGCAGGGACTCCACAGGGACGAGCAGTACTTC. Translating gives CASSTQGLHRDEQYF.

The chain links TRBV21-1 to TRBJ2-6; the D call of TRBD1 is as the table states it, not checked on the DNA. TRBV21-1 is a known pseudogene. The CDR3 is 20 amino acids. This CDR3 reads CASSKAAGGLATSGANVLTF. CDR3 coding DNA: TGTGCCAGCAGCAAAGCCGCAGGGGGCCTCGCAACCTCTGGGGCCAACGTCCTGACTTTC.

The CDR3 sequence: CASSASGGHTGELFF. In DNA, the CDR3 is TGTGCCAGCAGCGCCTCAGGGGGCCACACCGGGGAGCTGTTTTTT. The chain links TRBV9 to TRBJ2-2; 8 bases align to TRBD1. The V gene end was trimmed by 3 bases and the J gene end by 3 bases; junction bases not matched to a gene: 4. CDR3 length: 15 amino acids. CDR1 is SGDLS and CDR2 is YYNGEE in the germline V gene.

V gene TRBV30 combines with J gene TRBJ1-6, with TRBD1 as a possible D gene (6 bases). In germline, CDR1 is GTSNPN, CDR2 SVGIG (reference sequence). The germline V and J ends were trimmed by 3 bases and 7 bases, with 16 bases remaining between them. This CDR3 spans 15 amino acids. The CDR3 here is CAWSTGTTGNSPLHF. The CDR3, as DNA: TGTGCCTGGAGCACAGGGACCACGGGGAATTCACCCCTCCACTTT.